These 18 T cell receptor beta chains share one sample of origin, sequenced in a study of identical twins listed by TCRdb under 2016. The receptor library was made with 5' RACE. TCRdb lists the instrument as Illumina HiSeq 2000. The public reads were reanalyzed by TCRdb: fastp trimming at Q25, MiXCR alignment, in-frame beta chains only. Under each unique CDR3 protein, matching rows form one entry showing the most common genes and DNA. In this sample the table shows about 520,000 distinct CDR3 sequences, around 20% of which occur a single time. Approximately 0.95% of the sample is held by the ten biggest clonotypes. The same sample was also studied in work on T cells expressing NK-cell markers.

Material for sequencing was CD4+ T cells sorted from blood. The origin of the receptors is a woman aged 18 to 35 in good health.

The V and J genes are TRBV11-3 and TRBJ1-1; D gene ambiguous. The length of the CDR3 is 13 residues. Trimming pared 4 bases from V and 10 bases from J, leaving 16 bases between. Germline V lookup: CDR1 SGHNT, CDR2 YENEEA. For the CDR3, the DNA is TGTGCCAGCAGCTATTACAAAGCAGTGGGAGCTTTCTTT. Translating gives CASSYYKAVGAFF.

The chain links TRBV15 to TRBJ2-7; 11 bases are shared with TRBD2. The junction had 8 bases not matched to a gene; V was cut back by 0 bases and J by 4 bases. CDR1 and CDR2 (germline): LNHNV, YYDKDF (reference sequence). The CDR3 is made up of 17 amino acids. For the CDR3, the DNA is TGTGCCACCAGCAGAGAGGTGGCGACTAGCGGGACTTACGAGCAGTACTTC. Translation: CATSREVATSGTYEQYF. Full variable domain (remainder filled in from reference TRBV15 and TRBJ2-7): DAMVIQNPRYQVTQFGKPVTLSCSQTLNHNVMYWYQQKSSQAPKLLFHYYDKDFNNEADTPDNFQSRRPNTSFCFLDIRSPGLGDTAMYLCATSREVATSGTYEQYFGPGTRLTVT.

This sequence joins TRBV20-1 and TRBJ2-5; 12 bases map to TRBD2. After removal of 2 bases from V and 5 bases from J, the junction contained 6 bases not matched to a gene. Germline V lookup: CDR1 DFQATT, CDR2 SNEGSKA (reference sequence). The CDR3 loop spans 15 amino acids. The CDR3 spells CSARSASGGGETQYF. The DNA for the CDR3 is TGCAGTGCTAGATCGGCTAGCGGGGGGGGGGAGACCCAGTACTTC.

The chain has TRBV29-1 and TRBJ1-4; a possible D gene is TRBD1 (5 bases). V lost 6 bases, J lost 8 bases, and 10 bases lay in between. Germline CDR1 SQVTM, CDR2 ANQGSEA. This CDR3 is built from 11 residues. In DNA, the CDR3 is TGCAGCGTAGGGACGGCAGAAAAACTGTTTTTT. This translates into CSVGTAEKLFF.

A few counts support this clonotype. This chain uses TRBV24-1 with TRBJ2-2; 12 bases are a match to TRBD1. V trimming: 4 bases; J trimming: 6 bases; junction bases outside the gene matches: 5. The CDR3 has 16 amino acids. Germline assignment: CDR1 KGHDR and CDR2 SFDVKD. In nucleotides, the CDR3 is TGTGCCACCAGTGAGCCGGGACAGGGGGCATCCGGGGAGCTGTTTTTT. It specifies CATSEPGQGASGELFF.

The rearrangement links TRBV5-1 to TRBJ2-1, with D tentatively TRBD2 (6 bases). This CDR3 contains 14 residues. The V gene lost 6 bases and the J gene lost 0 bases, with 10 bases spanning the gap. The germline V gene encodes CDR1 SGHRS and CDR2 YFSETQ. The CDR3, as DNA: TGCGCCAGCACTCGGGGAGGCTCCTACAATGAGCAGTTCTTC. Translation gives CASTRGGSYNEQFF. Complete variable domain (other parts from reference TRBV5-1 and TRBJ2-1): KAGVTQTPRYLIKTRGQQVTLSCSPISGHRSVSWYQQTPGQGLQFLFEYFSETQRNKGNFPGRFSGRQFSNSRSEMNVSTLELGDSALYLCASTRGGSYNEQFFGPGTRLTVL.

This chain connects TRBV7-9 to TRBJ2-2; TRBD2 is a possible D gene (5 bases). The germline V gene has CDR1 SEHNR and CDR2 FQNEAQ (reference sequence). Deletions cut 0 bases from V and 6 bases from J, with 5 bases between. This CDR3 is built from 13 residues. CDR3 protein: CASSLARAGELFF. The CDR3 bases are TGTGCCAGCAGCTTAGCGAGGGCCGGGGAGCTGTTTTTT.

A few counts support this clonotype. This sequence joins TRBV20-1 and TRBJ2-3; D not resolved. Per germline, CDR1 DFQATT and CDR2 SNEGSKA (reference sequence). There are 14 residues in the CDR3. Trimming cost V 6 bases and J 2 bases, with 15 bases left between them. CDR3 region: CSARRGANTDTQYF. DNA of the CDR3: TGCAGTGCCAGGCGTGGAGCGAACACAGATACGCAGTATTTT.

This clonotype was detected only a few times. The CDR3 sequence: CASSLSGTAFNEQFF. CDR3 DNA: TGTGCCAGCAGCCTATCCGGGACAGCTTTCAATGAGCAGTTCTTC. The rearrangement links TRBV4-2 to TRBJ2-1; 7 nucleotides align to TRBD1. The CDR3 spans 15 residues. CDR1 and CDR2 (germline): LGHNA, YNFKEQ. V dropped 4 bases and J dropped 6; count of bases not matched to a gene: 9.

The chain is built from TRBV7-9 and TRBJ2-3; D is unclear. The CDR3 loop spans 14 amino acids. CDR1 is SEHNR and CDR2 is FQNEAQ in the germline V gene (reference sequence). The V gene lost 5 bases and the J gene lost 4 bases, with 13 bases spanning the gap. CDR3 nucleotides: TGTGCCAGCAGCCAGGACGGGCACGCAGATACGCAGTATTTT. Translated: CASSQDGHADTQYF.

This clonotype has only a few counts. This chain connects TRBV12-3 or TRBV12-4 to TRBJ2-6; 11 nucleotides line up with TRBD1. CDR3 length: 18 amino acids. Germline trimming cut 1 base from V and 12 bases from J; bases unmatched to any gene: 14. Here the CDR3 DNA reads TGTGCCAGCAGTTTAGTCCCGGGACAGGGGGTCAAGCCCTTCGTCCTGACTTTC. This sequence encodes CASSLVPGQGVKPFVLTF.

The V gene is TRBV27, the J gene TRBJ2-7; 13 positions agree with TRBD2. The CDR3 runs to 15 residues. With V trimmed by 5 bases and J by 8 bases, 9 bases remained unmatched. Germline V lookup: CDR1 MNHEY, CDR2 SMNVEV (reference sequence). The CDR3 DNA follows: TGTGCCAGCAGTCCCTACGGACTAGCGGGAGATCAGCAGTACTTC. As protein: CASSPYGLAGDQQYF.

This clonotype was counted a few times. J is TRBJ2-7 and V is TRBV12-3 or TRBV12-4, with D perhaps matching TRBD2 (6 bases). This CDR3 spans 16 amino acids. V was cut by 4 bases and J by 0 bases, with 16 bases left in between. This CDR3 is CASSSNSGKHSYEQYF. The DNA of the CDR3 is TGTGCCAGCAGTTCTAATAGCGGCAAACACTCCTACGAGCAGTACTTC.

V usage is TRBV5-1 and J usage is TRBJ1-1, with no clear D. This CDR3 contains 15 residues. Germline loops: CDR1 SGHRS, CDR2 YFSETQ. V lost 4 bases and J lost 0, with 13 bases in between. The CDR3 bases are TGCGCCAGCAGCATTATCGGGAACATGAACACTGAAGCTTTCTTT. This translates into CASSIIGNMNTEAFF. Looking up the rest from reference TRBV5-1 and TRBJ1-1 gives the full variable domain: KAGVTQTPRYLIKTRGQQVTLSCSPISGHRSVSWYQQTPGQGLQFLFEYFSETQRNKGNFPGRFSGRQFSNSRSEMNVSTLELGDSALYLCASSIIGNMNTEAFFGQGTRLTVV.

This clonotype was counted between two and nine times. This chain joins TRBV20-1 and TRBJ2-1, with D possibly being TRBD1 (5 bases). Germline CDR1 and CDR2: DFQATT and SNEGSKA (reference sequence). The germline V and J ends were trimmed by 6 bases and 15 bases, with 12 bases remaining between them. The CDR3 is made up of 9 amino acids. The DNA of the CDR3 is TGCAGTGCGGGCCCCCAGGGGTTCTTC. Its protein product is CSAGPQGFF.

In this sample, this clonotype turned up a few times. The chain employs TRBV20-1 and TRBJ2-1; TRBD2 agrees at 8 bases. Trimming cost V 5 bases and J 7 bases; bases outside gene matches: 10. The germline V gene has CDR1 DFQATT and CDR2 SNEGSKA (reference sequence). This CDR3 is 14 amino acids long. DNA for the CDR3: TGCAGTGCTCAGAGCGGGAGCGTAAAAAATGAGCAGTTCTTC. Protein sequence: CSAQSGSVKNEQFF.

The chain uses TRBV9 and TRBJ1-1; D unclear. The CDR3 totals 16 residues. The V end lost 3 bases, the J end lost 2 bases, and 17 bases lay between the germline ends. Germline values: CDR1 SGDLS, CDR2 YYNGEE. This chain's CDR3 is CASSDRKVGANTEAFF. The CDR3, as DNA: TGTGCCAGCAGCGATCGCAAAGTGGGTGCCAACACTGAAGCTTTCTTT.

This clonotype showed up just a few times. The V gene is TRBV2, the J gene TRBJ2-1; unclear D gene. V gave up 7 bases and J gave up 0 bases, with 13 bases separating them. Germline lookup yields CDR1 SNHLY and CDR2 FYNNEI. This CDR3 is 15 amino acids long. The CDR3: CASNQRSYSYNEQFF. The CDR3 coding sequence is TGTGCCAGCAACCAGCGATCGTACTCCTACAATGAGCAGTTCTTC.